Listed here are 25 T cell receptor beta chains from one sample, sequenced in a study of blood T cell repertoires in COVID-19. TCRdb's table, derived via immunoSEQ multiplex PCR, lists solely in-frame clones and lacks some. The sample lists about 250,000 clones, 88% occurring once. The sequenced material came from peripheral blood. Source of these receptors: a woman in her thirties or forties who had recovered from COVID-19.

The genes are TRBV27 and TRBJ2-2, with TRBD1 matching over 8 bases. Looked up from germline, CDR1 is MNHEY and CDR2 is SMNVEV (reference sequence). The CDR3 is made up of 14 amino acids. The ends lost 5 bases at V and 6 bases at J; junction bases unmatched: 5. CDR3 sequence reads: CASSPDRVAGELFF. The CDR3 DNA sequence: TGTGCCAGCAGTCCGGACAGGGTAGCCGGGGAGCTGTTTTTT.

This clone appeared a single time. The chain is built from TRBV5-1 and TRBJ2-5, with 7 bases identical to TRBD2. Losses at the gene ends were 4 bases for V and 5 bases for J; bases not matched to a gene: 11. CDR1 and CDR2 from the germline V gene are SGHRS and YFSETQ. This CDR3 spans 15 amino acids. The CDR3 coding sequence is TGCGCCAGCAGCCCAGGCGGCGGGAGACGGGAGACCCAGTACTTC. It translates to CASSPGGGRRETQYF.

The V and J genes are TRBV3-1 (or the pseudogene TRBV3-2) and TRBJ2-3; TRBD2 aligns across 13 bases. The germline CDR1 and CDR2 sequences are LGHDT and YNNKEL (reference sequence). CDR3 length: 16 residues. After removal of 2 bases from V and 6 bases from J, the junction contained 5 bases not matched to a gene. The CDR3 sequence is CASSQTELAGGDTQYF. The DNA for the CDR3 is TGTGCCAGCAGCCAAACTGAACTAGCGGGGGGGGATACGCAGTATTTT.

The rearrangement joins TRBV4-2 to TRBJ2-7; tentative D call: TRBD1 (6 bases). This CDR3 comprises 16 residues. V shed 3 bases and J shed 2 bases, with 17 bases lying between them. Germline CDR1 reads LGHNA; CDR2 reads YNFKEQ. CDR3 sequence: CASSQGAVRGTYEQYF. The CDR3 nucleotides are TGTGCCAGCAGCCAGGGGGCGGTGAGGGGCACCTACGAGCAGTACTTC.

This chain links TRBV6-2 or TRBV6-3 with TRBJ1-5; the D is unclear. CDR3 size: 15 residues. V lost 2 bases, J lost 8 bases, and 16 bases lay in between. Germline-derived CDR1 and CDR2 are MNHEY and SVGEGT. The CDR3 reads CASSYEGNRRKPQHF. The CDR3 DNA sequence: TGTGCCAGCAGTTACGAGGGAAATAGGAGGAAGCCCCAGCATTTT.

This chain joins TRBV20-1 and TRBJ1-5; 8 nucleotides align to TRBD1. V lost 3 bases and J lost 2; bases outside the gene matches: 3. Germline V lookup: CDR1 DFQATT, CDR2 SNEGSKA (reference sequence). The CDR3 is made up of 14 amino acids. The CDR3 sequence is CSASPDRGNQPQHF. The CDR3 bases are TGCAGTGCTAGTCCGGACAGGGGCAATCAGCCCCAGCATTTT.

This clone appeared a single time. V usage is TRBV5-1 and J usage is TRBJ2-1; D might be TRBD1 (5 bases). This CDR3 is 13 amino acids long. V was shortened by 3 bases and J by 8 bases, with 12 bases between the two germline ends. The V gene's germline CDR1 is SGHRS and CDR2 YFSETQ. DNA of the CDR3: TGCGCCAGCAGCTCCACAGGTTTCTATGAGCAGTTCTTC. Encoded protein: CASSSTGFYEQFF.

The gene calls are TRBV25-1 and TRBJ2-7, with 8 positions matching TRBD2. CDR1 is MGHDK, CDR2 SYGVNS, per germline. The J segment lost 3 bases and the V segment lost 1 base, leaving 5 bases of the junction unmatched. CDR3 length equals 15 residues. The CDR3 DNA follows: TGTGCCAGCAGTGAATGGCTAGCGGGCCACTACGAGCAGTACTTC. As protein: CASSEWLAGHYEQYF.

V usage is TRBV10-3 and J usage is TRBJ2-2; possible D gene TRBD1, 6 bases. The V end was cut by 6 bases, the J end by 2 bases, with 10 bases between. CDR3 length equals 14 residues. The germline CDR1 and CDR2 sequences are ENHRY and SYGVKD. This CDR3 is CAISRTANTGELFF. In DNA form, the CDR3 reads TGTGCCATCAGCCGGACAGCAAACACCGGGGAGCTGTTTTTT.

V is TRBV27 and J is TRBJ2-2, with 7 bases aligning to TRBD2. Germline V CDR1 and CDR2: MNHEY, SMNVEV (reference sequence). V was clipped by 5 bases and J by 6 bases; unmatched bases: 0. This CDR3 is 12 amino acids long. CDR3 sequence: CASSRGAGELFF. The CDR3, as DNA: TGTGCCAGCAGTCGGGGGGCCGGGGAGCTGTTTTTT.

The chain joins TRBV10-1 to TRBJ1-1, with a tentative D call TRBD1 (6 bases). The germline V gene encodes CDR1 WNHNN and CDR2 SYGVQD (reference sequence). The ends were cut back, 6 bases at V and 4 bases at J, with 12 bases in the middle. The CDR3 totals 13 residues. CDR3: CASRPRGGTEAFF. Here the CDR3 DNA reads TGCGCCAGCAGACCAAGGGGGGGCACTGAAGCTTTCTTT.

J is TRBJ2-3 and V is TRBV6-5; 9 bases fit TRBD2. V trimming: 6 bases; J trimming: 1 base; junction bases outside the gene matches: 5. The CDR3 consists of 15 residues. The germline V gene has CDR1 MNHEY and CDR2 SVGAGI. The CDR3 here is CASSIAGVGTDTQYF. DNA for the CDR3: TGTGCCAGCAGCATAGCGGGAGTGGGCACAGATACGCAGTATTTT.

This clone was recorded once. The chain has TRBV11-2 and TRBJ2-7; perhaps TRBD2 as D (7 bases). Germline V gene data show CDR1 as SGHAT and CDR2 as FQNNGV. The V end was cut by 1 base, the J end by 7 bases, with 14 bases between. The CDR3 is 14 amino acids. The CDR3: CASSLGGRELEQYV. CDR3 bases: TGTGCCAGCAGCTTAGGGGGGCGGGAGTTGGAGCAGTACGTC.

The rearrangement links TRBV30 to TRBJ1-4; D gene uncertain. The CDR3 covers 11 residues. CDR1 is GTSNPN, CDR2 SVGIG, per germline (reference sequence). V lost 1 base and J 15 bases, leaving 12 bases between the germline ends. CDR3 sequence reads: CAWSGSSVLFF. CDR3 coding DNA: TGTGCCTGGAGTGGGTCCAGCGTGTTGTTTTTT.

The chain couples TRBV25-1 to TRBJ2-2; 7 bases agree with TRBD1. This CDR3 region has 12 residues. The V and J ends lost 1 base and 16 bases, in that order; junction bases with no gene match: 6. CDR1 and CDR2 (germline): MGHDK, SYGVNS. The CDR3 nucleotides read TGTGCCAGCAGTGAATTCCCGGACAGGTGGTTTTTT. It codes for CASSEFPDRWFF.

The chain uses TRBV18 and TRBJ1-1; D possibly corresponds to TRBD1 (5 bases). CDR1 is KGHSH, CDR2 LQKENI, per germline. V dropped 4 bases and J dropped 0 bases, with 21 bases sitting between them. CDR3 length: 18 amino acids. CDR3 in amino acids: CASSHVPPSWTLNTEAFF. CDR3 in DNA: TGTGCCAGCTCACACGTTCCCCCCTCCTGGACACTGAACACTGAAGCTTTCTTT.

The rearrangement links TRBV19 to TRBJ1-2; TRBD1 matches 8 bases. The germline V gene has CDR1 LNHDA and CDR2 SQIVND (reference sequence). There are 14 residues in the CDR3. The V gene end was trimmed by 1 base and the J gene end by 3 bases; junction bases not matched to a gene: 1. In DNA, the CDR3 is TGTGCCAGTAGTATAGGGACAGGGCACTATGGCTACACCTTC. Translation: CASSIGTGHYGYTF.

The count of this clone is one. The chain couples TRBV21-1 to TRBJ1-5; the D call in the table, TRBD1, was not verified against the DNA. TRBV21-1 is noted as a pseudogene. CDR3 length equals 16 residues. CDR3 nucleotides: TGTGCCAGCAGCCCCGGGACACTCTGCCATTTTGGGCCCCAGCATTTT. Translating it yields CASSPGTLCHFGPQHF.

The rearrangement links TRBV14 to TRBJ2-1; D not certain. With 5 bases removed from V and 0 bases from J, the gap between germline ends came to 14 bases. The CDR3 length is 16 residues. Looked up from germline, CDR1 is SGHDN and CDR2 is FVKESK. The CDR3 DNA follows: TGTGCCAGCAGCGAAATAGCCGCCTACTCCTACAATGAGCAGTTCTTC. Translation: CASSEIAAYSYNEQFF.

This chain uses TRBV19 with TRBJ1-5; maybe TRBD1 (5 bases). V was cut by 5 bases and J by 6 bases, with 17 bases left in between. The CDR3 has 15 amino acids. Germline V gene lookup returns CDR1 LNHDA and CDR2 SQIVND (reference sequence). The CDR3 region has the DNA TGTGCCAGTAGTCCCCCCCGGGGGTCAGGTCAGCCCCAGCATTTT. It is translated as CASSPPRGSGQPQHF. Together with reference TRBV19 and TRBJ1-5, the CDR3 gives the full variable domain: DGGITQSPKYLFRKEGQNVTLSCEQNLNHDAMYWYRQDPGQGLRLIYYSQIVNDFQKGDIAEGYSVSREKKESFPLTVTSAQKNPTAFYLCASSPPRGSGQPQHFGDGTRLSIL.

There are a few counts of this clone. The CDR3 reads CASRPRGYQPQHF. The CDR3, as DNA: TGTGCCAGCAGACCCAGGGGATACCAGCCCCAGCATTTT. V is TRBV7-9 and J is TRBJ1-5, with a possible D match to TRBD1 (6 bases). The V and J ends lost 6 bases and 7 bases respectively, with 13 bases between them. CDR3 length: 13 amino acids. Germline V gene sequence: CDR1 SEHNR, CDR2 FQNEAQ (reference sequence).

This clone was observed once. The chain combines TRBV9 with TRBJ1-6, with 10 positions matching TRBD1. V lost 3 bases and J lost 7; bases outside the gene matches: 4. The CDR3 has 15 residues. Germline assignment: CDR1 SGDLS and CDR2 YYNGEE. CDR3: CASSGQGAQNSPLHF. DNA for the CDR3: TGTGCCAGCAGCGGACAGGGGGCGCAGAATTCACCCCTCCACTTT.

The gene calls are TRBV6-6 and TRBJ2-3, with TRBD2 matching 8 bases. The junction had 3 bases not matched to a gene; V was cut back by 2 bases and J by 5 bases. Germline V gene sequence: CDR1 MNHNY, CDR2 SVGAGI (reference sequence). The CDR3 extends over 14 amino acids. The CDR3 loop is CASSYGLAGDTQYF. CDR3 nucleotide sequence: TGTGCCAGCAGTTACGGTCTAGCGGGAGATACGCAGTATTTT.

The V call is TRBV7-9, the J call TRBJ2-1; D remains ambiguous. The V end lost 7 bases, the J end lost 3 bases, and 10 bases lay between the germline ends. This CDR3 is built from 13 residues. CDR1 and CDR2 from the germline V gene are SEHNR and FQNEAQ (reference sequence). The chain's CDR3 is CASTWPNYNEQFF. The CDR3 DNA is TGTGCCAGCACCTGGCCCAACTACAATGAGCAGTTCTTC.

In DNA form, the CDR3 reads TGTGCCGGGCGACTAGCGCGGAACACCGGGGAGCTGTTTTTT. It encodes CAGRLARNTGELFF. V usage is TRBV30 and J usage is TRBJ2-2; 8 positions agree with TRBD2. Germline-derived CDR1 and CDR2 are GTSNPN and SVGIG (reference sequence). J gave up 1 base and V 8 bases, and 6 bases lay outside the gene matches. The CDR3 contains 14 residues.